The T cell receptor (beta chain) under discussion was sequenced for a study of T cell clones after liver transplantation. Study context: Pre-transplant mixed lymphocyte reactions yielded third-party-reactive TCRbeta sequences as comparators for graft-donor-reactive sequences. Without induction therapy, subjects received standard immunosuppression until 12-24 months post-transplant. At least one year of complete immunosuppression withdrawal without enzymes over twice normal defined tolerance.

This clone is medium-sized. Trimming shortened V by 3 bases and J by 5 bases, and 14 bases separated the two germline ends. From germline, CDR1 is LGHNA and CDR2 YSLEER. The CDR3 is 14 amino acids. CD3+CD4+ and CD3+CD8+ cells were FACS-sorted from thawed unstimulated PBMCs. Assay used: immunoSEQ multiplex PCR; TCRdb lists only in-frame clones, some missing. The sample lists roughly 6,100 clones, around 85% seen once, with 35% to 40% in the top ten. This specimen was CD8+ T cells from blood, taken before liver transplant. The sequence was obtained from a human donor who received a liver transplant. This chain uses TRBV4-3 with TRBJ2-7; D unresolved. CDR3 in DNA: TGCGCCAGCAGCCACGGCCCAGGCGACCACGAGCAGTACTTC. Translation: CASSHGPGDHEQYF.